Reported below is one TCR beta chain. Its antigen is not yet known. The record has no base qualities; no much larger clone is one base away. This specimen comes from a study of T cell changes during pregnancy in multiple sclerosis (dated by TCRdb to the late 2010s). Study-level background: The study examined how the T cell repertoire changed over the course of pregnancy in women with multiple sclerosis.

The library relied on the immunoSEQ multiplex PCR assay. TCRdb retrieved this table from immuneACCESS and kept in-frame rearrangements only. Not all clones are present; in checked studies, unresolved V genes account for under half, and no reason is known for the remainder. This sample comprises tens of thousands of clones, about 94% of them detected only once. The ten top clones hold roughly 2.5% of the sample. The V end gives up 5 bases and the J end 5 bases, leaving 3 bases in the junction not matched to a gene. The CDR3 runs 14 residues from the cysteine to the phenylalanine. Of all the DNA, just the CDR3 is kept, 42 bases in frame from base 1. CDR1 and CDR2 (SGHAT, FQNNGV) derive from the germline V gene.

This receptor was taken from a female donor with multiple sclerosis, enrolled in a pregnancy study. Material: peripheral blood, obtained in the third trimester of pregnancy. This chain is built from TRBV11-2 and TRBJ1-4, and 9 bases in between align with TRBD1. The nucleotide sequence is TGTGCCAGCAGCAAGGACAGGGGCAATGAAAAACTGTTTTTT. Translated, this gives CASSKDRGNEKLFF.